This TCR beta chain is from a study of shared clonotypes between healthy human individuals. The study, taken as a whole, reports: It was observed that roughly 5% of naive CD4 clonotypes were shared across a handful of donors.

Cells designated naive CD8 were CD45RO-negative and were positively selected for CCR7, with terminally differentiated effector memory CD45RA+ cells excluded. Details on this clone: The antigen remains undetermined.

Clones were sequenced by immunoSEQ multiplex PCR, and TCRdb holds only the in-frame ones, with some missing. This sample has approximately 2,200,000 clones; under 95% occur once, and the top ten carry roughly 1.8%. Sequencing was performed on naive CD8+ T cells from PBMCs. This TCR derives from a man aged 18 to 35 in good health. Some clones in this sample may be carry-over from other donors' samples.

This CDR3 reads CASSLLYLGMEQYF. The CDR3 bases are TGTGCCAGCAGCTTGCTTTACTTGGGGATGGAGCAGTACTTC. The chain has TRBV5-6 and TRBJ2-7; D not resolved. Germline V CDR1 and CDR2: SGHDT, YYEEEE. V was shortened by 1 base and J by 7 bases, with 15 bases between the two germline ends. This CDR3 is built from 14 residues.